This T cell receptor beta chain is drawn from a study of blood T cells in healthy people across ages. Then a second PCR, running roughly 6 to 12 cycles, was carried out with a sample-barcoded 5' primer and a J-beta primer mix. All cDNA molecules were each tagged by a template-switch adaptor with 12 random nucleotides. TCRdb ran MiXCR on the 5' RACE reads and lists one entry per CDR3 protein. The table includes about 680,000 distinct CDR3 sequences, roughly 49% detected once. Trimming pared 1 base from V and 5 bases from J, leaving 9 bases between. The germline V gene has CDR1 GTSNPN and CDR2 SVGIG (reference sequence). The CDR3 loop spans 13 amino acids. Donation came from healthy Caucasian individuals in Russia who were aged 6 to 90. Overall study results and limits: TCR beta diversity per million T cells fell roughly linearly with age.

A remark on this clonotype: Its antigen is unidentified.

Material: blood. This chain joins TRBV30 and TRBJ1-5, with no clear D. The receptor's source is a woman in her sixties or seventies in good health. Written as DNA, the CDR3 is TGTGCCTGGAGTGGGTCAATGGATCAGCCCCAGCATTTT. Its protein product is CAWSGSMDQPQHF.